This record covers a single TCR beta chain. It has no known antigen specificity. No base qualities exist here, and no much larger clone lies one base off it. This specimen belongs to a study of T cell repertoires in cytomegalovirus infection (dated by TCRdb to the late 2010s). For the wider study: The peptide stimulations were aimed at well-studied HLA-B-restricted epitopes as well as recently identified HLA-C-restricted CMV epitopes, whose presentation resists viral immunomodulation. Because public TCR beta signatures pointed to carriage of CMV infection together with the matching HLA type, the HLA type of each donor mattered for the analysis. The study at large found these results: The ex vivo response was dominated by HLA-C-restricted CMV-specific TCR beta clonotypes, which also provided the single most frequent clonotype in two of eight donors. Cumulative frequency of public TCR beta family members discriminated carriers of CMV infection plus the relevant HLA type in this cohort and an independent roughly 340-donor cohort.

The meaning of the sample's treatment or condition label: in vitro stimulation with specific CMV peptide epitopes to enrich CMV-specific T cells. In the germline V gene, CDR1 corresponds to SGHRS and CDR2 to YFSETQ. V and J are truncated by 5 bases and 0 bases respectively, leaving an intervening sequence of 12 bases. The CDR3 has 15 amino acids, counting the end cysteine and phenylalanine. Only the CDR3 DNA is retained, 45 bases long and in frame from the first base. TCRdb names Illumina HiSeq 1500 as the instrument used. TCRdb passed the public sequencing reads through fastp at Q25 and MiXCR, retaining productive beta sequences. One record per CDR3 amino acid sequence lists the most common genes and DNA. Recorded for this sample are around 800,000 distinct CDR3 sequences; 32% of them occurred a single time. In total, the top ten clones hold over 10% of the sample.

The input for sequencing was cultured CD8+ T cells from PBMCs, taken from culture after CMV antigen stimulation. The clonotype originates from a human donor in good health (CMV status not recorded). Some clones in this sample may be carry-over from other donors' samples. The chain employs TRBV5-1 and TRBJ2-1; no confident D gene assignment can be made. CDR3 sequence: CASSERHGSYNEQFF. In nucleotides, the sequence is TGCGCCAGCAGTGAGAGACATGGCTCCTACAATGAGCAGTTCTTC.